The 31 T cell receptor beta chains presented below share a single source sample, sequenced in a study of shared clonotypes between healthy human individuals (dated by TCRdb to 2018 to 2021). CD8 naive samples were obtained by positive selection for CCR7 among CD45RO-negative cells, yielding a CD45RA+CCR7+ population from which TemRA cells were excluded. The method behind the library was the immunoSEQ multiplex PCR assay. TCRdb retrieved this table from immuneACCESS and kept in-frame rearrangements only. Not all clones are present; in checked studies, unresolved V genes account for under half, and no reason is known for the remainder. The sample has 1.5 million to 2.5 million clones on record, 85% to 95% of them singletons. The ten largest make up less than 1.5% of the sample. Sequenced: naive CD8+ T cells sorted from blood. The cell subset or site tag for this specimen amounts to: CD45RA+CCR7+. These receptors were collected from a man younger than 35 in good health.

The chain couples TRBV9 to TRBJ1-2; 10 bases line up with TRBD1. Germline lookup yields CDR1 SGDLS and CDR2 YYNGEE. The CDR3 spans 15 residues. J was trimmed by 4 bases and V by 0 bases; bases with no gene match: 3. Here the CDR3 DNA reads TGTGCCAGCAGCGTAGCTGGGACAGGGGTCTATGGCTACACCTTC. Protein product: CASSVAGTGVYGYTF.

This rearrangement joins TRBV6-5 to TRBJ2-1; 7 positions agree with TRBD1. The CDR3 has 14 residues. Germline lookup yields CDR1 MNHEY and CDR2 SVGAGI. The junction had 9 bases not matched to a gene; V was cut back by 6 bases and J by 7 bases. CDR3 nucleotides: TGTGCCAGCAGCCCCTCGTTGGACAGGAATGAGCAGTTCTTC. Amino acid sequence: CASSPSLDRNEQFF.

The CDR3 DNA is TGTGCCAGCACCCCAGAATCAGGGGCGTACGAGCAGTACTTC. Encoded protein: CASTPESGAYEQYF. The chain is built from TRBV7-9 and TRBJ2-7; D is possibly TRBD1 (6 bases). Germline V gives CDR1 SEHNR, CDR2 FQNEAQ (reference sequence). This CDR3 contains 14 residues. Trimming took 7 bases from V and 4 from J, leaving 17 bases between them.

CDR3 in DNA: TGTGCCTGGAGTGTGAGGGGGCTGGACAAAAACATTCAGTACTTC. It translates to CAWSVRGLDKNIQYF. The chain employs TRBV30 and TRBJ2-4, with TRBD1 matching 7 bases. Germline V gene lookup returns CDR1 GTSNPN and CDR2 SVGIG (reference sequence). Trimming at V came to 0 bases and at J to 3 bases, leaving 5 bases not matched to a gene. The CDR3 has 15 residues.

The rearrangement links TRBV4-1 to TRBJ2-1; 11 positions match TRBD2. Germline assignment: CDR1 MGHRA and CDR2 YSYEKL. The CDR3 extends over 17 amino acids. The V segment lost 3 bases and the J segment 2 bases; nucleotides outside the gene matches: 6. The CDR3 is CASSQEPGLAAYNEQFF. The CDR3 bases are TGCGCCAGCAGCCAGGAACCGGGACTAGCGGCCTACAATGAGCAGTTCTTC.

As DNA, the CDR3 is TGCAGCGTTGTGGGAGCCGGGACAGGGGGTGTGGGGGACTATGGCTACACCTTC. Its protein product is CSVVGAGTGGVGDYGYTF. The chain employs TRBV29-1 and TRBJ1-2; 11 positions match TRBD1. V trimming: 4 bases; J trimming: 3 bases; junction bases outside the gene matches: 16. Germline lookup yields CDR1 SQVTM and CDR2 ANQGSEA. The CDR3 is 18 amino acids.

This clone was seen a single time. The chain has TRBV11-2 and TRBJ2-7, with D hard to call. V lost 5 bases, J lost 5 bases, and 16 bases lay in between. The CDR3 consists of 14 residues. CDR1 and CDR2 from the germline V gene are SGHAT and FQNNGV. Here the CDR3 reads CASSPPGPWNEQYF. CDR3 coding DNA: TGTGCCAGCAGCCCCCCGGGCCCCTGGAACGAGCAGTACTTC.

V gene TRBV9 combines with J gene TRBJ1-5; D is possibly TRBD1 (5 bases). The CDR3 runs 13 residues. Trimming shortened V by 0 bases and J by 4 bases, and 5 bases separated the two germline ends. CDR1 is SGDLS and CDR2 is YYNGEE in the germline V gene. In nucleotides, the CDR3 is TGTGCCAGCAGCGTAGGACAGAATCAGCCCCAGCATTTT. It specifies CASSVGQNQPQHF.

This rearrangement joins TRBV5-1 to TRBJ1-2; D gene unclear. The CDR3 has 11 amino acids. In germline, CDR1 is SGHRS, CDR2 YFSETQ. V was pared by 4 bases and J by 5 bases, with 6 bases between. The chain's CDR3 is CASSDQYGYTF. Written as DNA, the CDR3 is TGCGCCAGCAGCGATCAGTATGGCTACACCTTC.

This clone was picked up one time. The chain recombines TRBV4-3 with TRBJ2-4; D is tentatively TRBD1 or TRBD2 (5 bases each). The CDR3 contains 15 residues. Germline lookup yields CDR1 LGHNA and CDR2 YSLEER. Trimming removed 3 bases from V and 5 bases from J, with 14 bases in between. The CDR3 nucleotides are TGCGCCAGCAGCCACCCGGGGCAGGGAGAAAACATTCAGTACTTC. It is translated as CASSHPGQGENIQYF.

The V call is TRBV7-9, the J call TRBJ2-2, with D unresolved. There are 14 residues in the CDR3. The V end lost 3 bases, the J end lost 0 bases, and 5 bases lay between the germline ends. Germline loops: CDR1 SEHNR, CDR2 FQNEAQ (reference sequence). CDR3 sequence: CASSFTPNTGELFF. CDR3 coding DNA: TGTGCCAGCAGCTTCACCCCGAACACCGGGGAGCTGTTTTTT.

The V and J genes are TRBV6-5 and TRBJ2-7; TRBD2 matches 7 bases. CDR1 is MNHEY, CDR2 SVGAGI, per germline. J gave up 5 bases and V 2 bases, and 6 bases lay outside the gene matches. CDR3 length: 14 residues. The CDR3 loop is CASSYPEGRDEQYF. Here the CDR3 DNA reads TGTGCCAGCAGTTACCCCGAGGGGAGGGACGAGCAGTACTTC.

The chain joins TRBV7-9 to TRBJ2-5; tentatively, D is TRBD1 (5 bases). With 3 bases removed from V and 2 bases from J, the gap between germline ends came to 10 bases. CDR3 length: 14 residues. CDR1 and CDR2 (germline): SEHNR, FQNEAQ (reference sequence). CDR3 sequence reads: CASSLTDSQETQYF. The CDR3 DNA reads TGTGCCAGCAGCTTGACAGATTCTCAAGAGACCCAGTACTTC.

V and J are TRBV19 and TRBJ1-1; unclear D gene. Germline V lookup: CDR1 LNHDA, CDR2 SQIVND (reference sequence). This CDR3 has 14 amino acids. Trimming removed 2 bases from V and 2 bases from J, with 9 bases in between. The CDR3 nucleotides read TGTGCCAGTAGTATAAGTTCAGGTAACACTGAAGCTTTCTTT. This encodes CASSISSGNTEAFF.

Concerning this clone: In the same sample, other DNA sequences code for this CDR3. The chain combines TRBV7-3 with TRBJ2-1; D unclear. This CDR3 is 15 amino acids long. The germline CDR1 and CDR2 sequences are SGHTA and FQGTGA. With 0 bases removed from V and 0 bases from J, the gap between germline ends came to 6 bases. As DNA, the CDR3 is TGTGCCAGCAGCTTAACCCTGAGCTCCTACAATGAGCAGTTCTTC. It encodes CASSLTLSSYNEQFF.

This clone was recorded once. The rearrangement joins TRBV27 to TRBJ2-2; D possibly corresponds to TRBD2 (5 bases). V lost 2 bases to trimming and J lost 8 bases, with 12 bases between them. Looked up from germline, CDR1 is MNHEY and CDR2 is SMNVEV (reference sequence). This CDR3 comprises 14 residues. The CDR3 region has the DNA TGTGCCAGCAGTTTAACGAAGAGGGAGGGGGAGCTGTTTTTT. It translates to CASSLTKREGELFF.

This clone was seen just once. For the CDR3, the DNA is TGTGCCAGCAGCCGAGGGACAGCAACTAATGAAAAACTGTTTTTT. Its protein product is CASSRGTATNEKLFF. V usage is TRBV7-9 and J usage is TRBJ1-4; TRBD1 aligns across 7 bases. CDR1 is SEHNR, CDR2 FQNEAQ, per germline (reference sequence). V trimming: 5 bases; J trimming: 0 bases; junction bases outside the gene matches: 3. CDR3 size: 15 residues. The full variable domain, in which reference TRBV7-9 and TRBJ1-4 provide the parts outside the CDR3, is DTGVSQNPRHKITKRGQNVTFRCDPISEHNRLYWYRQTLGQGPEFLTYFQNEAQLEKSRLLSDRFSAERPKGSFSTLEIQRTEQGDSAMYLCASSRGTATNEKLFFGSGTQLSVL.

CDR3 sequence: CAWSVLLGFTEAFF. CDR3 DNA sequence: TGTGCCTGGAGTGTACTGTTAGGGTTTACTGAAGCTTTCTTT. V usage is TRBV30 and J usage is TRBJ1-1; unclear D gene. Germline V gives CDR1 GTSNPN, CDR2 SVGIG (reference sequence). V lost 0 bases and J lost 5, with 13 bases in between. The CDR3 extends over 14 amino acids.

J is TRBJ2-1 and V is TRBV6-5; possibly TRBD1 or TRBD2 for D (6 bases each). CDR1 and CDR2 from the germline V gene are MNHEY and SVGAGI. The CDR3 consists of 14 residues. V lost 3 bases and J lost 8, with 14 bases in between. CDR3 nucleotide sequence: TGTGCCAGCAGTTATGGGGGGCCCCTAGATGAGCAGTTCTTC. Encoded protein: CASSYGGPLDEQFF.

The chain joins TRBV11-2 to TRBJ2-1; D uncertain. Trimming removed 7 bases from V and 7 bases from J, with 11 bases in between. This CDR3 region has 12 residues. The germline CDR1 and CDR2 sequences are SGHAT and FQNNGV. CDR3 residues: CASTALYNEQFF. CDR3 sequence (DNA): TGTGCCAGCACGGCCTTGTATAATGAGCAGTTCTTC.

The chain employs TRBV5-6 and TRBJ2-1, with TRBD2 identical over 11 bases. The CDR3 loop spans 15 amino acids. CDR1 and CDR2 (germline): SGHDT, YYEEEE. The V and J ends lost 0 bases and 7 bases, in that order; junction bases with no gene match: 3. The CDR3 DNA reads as TGTGCCAGCAGCTTGGCACTAGCGGGGGTGAATGAGCAGTTCTTC. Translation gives CASSLALAGVNEQFF.

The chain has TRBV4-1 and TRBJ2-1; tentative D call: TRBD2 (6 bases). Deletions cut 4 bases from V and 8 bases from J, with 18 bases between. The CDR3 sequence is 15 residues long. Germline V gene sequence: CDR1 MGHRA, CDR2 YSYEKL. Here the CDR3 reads CASSLSKAGIDEQFF. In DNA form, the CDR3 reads TGCGCCAGCAGCCTTAGTAAGGCGGGGATCGATGAGCAGTTCTTC.

As DNA, the CDR3 is TGTGCCACCCGAAAACTAGACGGACAGTTTGTTGAGCAGTTCTTC. This gives the protein CATRKLDGQFVEQFF. The chain has TRBV6-5 and TRBJ2-1, with D possibly matching TRBD1 (6 bases). CDR1 and CDR2 from the germline V gene are MNHEY and SVGAGI. The CDR3 sequence is 15 residues long. The V end lost 10 bases, the J end lost 9 bases, and 25 bases lay between the germline ends.

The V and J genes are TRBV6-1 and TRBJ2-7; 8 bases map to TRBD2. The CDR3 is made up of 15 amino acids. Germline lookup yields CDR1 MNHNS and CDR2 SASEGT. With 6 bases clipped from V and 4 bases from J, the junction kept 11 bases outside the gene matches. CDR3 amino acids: CASREDWTSTYEQYF. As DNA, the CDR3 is TGTGCCAGCAGGGAGGACTGGACTAGCACTTACGAGCAGTACTTC.

CDR3 amino acids: CASSSPLALVAGELFF. CDR3 coding DNA: TGTGCCAGCAGCTCGCCACTAGCCCTTGTGGCCGGGGAGCTGTTTTTT. The chain combines TRBV7-9 with TRBJ2-2, with D perhaps matching TRBD2 (6 bases). There are 16 residues in the CDR3. The V gene lost 4 bases and the J gene lost 6 bases, with 18 bases spanning the gap. CDR1 is SEHNR and CDR2 is FQNEAQ in the germline V gene (reference sequence).

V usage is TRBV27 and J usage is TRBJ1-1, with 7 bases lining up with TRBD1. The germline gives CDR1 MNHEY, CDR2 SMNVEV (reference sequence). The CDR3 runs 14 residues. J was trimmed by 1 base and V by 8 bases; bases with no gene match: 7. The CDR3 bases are TGTGCCAGCCAGGGACAGTATTCGAACACTGAAGCTTTCTTT. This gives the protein CASQGQYSNTEAFF.

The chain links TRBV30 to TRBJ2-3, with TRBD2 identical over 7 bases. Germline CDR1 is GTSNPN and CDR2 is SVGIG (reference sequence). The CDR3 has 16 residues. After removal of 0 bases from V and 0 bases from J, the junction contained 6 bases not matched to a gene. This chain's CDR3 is CAWSVLALTSTDTQYF. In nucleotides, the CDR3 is TGTGCCTGGAGTGTACTAGCGCTCACTAGCACAGATACGCAGTATTTT.

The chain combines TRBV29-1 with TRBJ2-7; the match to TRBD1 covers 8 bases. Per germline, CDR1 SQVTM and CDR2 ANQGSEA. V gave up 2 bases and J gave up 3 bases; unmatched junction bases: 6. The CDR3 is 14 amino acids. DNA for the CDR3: TGCAGCGTTGAACTAGGACAGGGCCACTACGAGCAGTACTTC. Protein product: CSVELGQGHYEQYF.

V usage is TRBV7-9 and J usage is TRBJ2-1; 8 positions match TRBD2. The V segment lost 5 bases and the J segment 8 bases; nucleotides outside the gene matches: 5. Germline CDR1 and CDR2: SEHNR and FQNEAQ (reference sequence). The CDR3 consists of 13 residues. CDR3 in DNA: TGTGCCAGCAGCCCAAGCGGGGGCCATGAGCAGTTCTTC. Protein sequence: CASSPSGGHEQFF. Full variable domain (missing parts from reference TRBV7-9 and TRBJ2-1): DTGVSQNPRHKITKRGQNVTFRCDPISEHNRLYWYRQTLGQGPEFLTYFQNEAQLEKSRLLSDRFSAERPKGSFSTLEIQRTEQGDSAMYLCASSPSGGHEQFFGPGTRLTVL.

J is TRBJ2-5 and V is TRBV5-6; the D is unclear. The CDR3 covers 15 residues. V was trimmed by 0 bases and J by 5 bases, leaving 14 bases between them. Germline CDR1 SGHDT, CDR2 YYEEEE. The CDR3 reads CASSLAGYRWETQYF. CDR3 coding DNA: TGTGCCAGCAGCTTGGCCGGTTACCGTTGGGAGACCCAGTACTTC.

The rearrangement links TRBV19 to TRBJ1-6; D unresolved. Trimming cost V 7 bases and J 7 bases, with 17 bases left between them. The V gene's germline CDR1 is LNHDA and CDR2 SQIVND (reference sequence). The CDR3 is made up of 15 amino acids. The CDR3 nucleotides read TGTGCCAGTAAAGGTTTGGGCTCAGAGAATTCACCCCTCCACTTT. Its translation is CASKGLGSENSPLHF. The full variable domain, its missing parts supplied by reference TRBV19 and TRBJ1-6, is DGGITQSPKYLFRKEGQNVTLSCEQNLNHDAMYWYRQDPGQGLRLIYYSQIVNDFQKGDIAEGYSVSREKKESFPLTVTSAQKNPTAFYLCASKGLGSENSPLHFGNGTRLTVT.